This TCR beta chain was sequenced during a study of T cell responses to AZD1222 COVID-19 vaccine. The protocol was immunoSEQ multiplex PCR, while the TCRdb copy is restricted to in-frame clones and leaves out a portion. The data show around 50,000 clones, about 86% seen once. V was pared by 0 bases and J by 8 bases, with 11 bases between. Looked up from germline, CDR1 is SGHNT and CDR2 is YYREEE (reference sequence). CDR3 size: 14 residues. This sequence originates from an adult in good health. The sample consisted of peripheral blood, taken on day 0 of AZD1222 vaccination. This chain joins TRBV5-4 and TRBJ1-4; D gene ambiguous. CDR3 loop: CASSLDGSKEKLFF. The CDR3 coding sequence is TGTGCCAGCAGCTTGGATGGGAGCAAGGAAAAACTGTTTTTT.